The text below deals with one TCR beta chain. This entry belongs to a study of blood T cell repertoires in COVID-19. Sequencing used immunoSEQ multiplex PCR; TCRdb keeps in-frame clones, though not all of them. The data contain approximately 210,000 clones, almost 85% of them singletons. The CDR3 covers 16 residues. The V gene end was trimmed by 5 bases and the J gene end by 8 bases; junction bases not matched to a gene: 13. Germline V gene sequence: CDR1 MNHNY, CDR2 SVGAGI (reference sequence). The TCR sequence derives from a woman between 45 and 65 years old with active or convalescent COVID-19. Sequencing used peripheral blood. The J gene is TRBJ1-2, the V gene TRBV6-6; 11 positions match TRBD1. The chain's CDR3 is CASSTTGQGASGGYTF. The DNA of the CDR3 is TGTGCCAGCAGTACAACCGGACAGGGGGCCTCAGGGGGCTACACCTTC.